Listed below are T cell receptor beta chains from one sample, sequenced in a study of identical twins. TCRdb ran MiXCR on the 5' RACE reads and lists one entry per CDR3 protein. This sample has 690,000 or so distinct CDR3 sequences, with 8% to 9% found just once. This sample was shared with a second study, whose subject was yellow fever vaccine responses in identical twins.

Sequencing was performed on PBMCs. Receptors were obtained from a woman under 30 in good health. Both conserved end residues are part of each CDR3. The D gene is left open where the match is weak. Clone size is stated in some rows and not others, as once, few, many or a class when expanded.

-,TRBJ2-1,TRBV20-1,few,TGCAGTGTAGACGCCCCGGAGAACAAACCGTACAATGAGCAGTTCTTC,CSVDAPENKPYNEQFF
TRBD2,TRBJ2-1,TRBV29-1,few,TGCAGCGTAGCGGGAGTTTACAATGAGCAGTTCTTC,CSVAGVYNEQFF
TRBD2,TRBJ2-1,TRBV29-1,many,TGCAGCGTTGAGCCTTGGTTGGGCGGGAGTGAAGATGAGCAGTTCTTC,CSVEPWLGGSEDEQFF
-,TRBJ1-2,TRBV4-1,few,TGCGCCAGCAGCCAAGATGGTCAGAACTACGGCTACACCTTC,CASSQDGQNYGYTF
-,TRBJ2-1,TRBV5-1,many,TGCGCCAGCAGCTTGGGTTACAGGAGGTATGGGGAGCAGTTCTTC,CASSLGYRRYGEQFF
-,TRBJ2-2,TRBV7-2,many,TGTGCCAGCAGCGGGAGTGGGGGGATCGGGGAGCTGTTTTTT,CASSGSGGIGELFF
TRBD1,TRBJ2-7,TRBV20-1,-,TGCAGTGCGCCCGGGACAGGCTACGAGCAGTACTTC,CSAPGTGYEQYF
-,TRBJ1-1,TRBV4-1,-,TGCGCCAGCAGCCAAGGCGGGCAGGCGAACACTGAAGCTTTCTTT,CASSQGGQANTEAFF
TRBD1,TRBJ2-7,TRBV25-1,few,TGTGCCACCGAAGGACAGGAGAACTACGAGCAGTACTTC,CATEGQENYEQYF
-,TRBJ1-1,TRBV6-1,many,TGTGCCAGCAGTACGCAGATCGGGACACGGGACACTGAAGCTTTCTTT,CASSTQIGTRDTEAFF
TRBD2,TRBJ2-1,TRBV10-3,-,TGTGCCATCAGTGACGGCGGGAGGATTTCCAATGAGCAGTTCTTC,CAISDGGRISNEQFF
-,TRBJ2-5,TRBV7-2,-,TGTGCCAGCAGCTTAGTGGGTACGCAGGTCGGTGAGACCCAGTACTTC,CASSLVGTQVGETQYF